This T cell receptor beta chain is from a study of OX40 agonist ivuxolimab in advanced cancers. Whole-study results and caveats: Low normalized T-cell clonal expansion also characterized some of the nonresponders.

The data were produced by immunoSEQ multiplex PCR, yet TCRdb's version contains in-frame clones alone and is incomplete. The repertoire holds around 100,000 clones, with about 91% as singletons. Germline V CDR1 and CDR2: MGHRA, YSYEKL. V lost 5 bases and J 2 bases, leaving 10 bases between the germline ends. The CDR3 sequence is 13 residues long. On this clone itself: Antigen specificity is unknown.

This sample comprised CD4+ or CD8+ T cells sorted from blood, obtained in a trial of the OX40 agonist ivuxolimab. V gene TRBV4-1 combines with J gene TRBJ2-7, with D tentatively TRBD2 (5 bases). This TCR was recovered from an adult with an advanced solid tumor such as melanoma, head and neck, liver or kidney cancer. CDR3 bases: TGCGCCAGCAGCTTCGGGGTTACCTACGAGCAGTACTTC. It translates to CASSFGVTYEQYF.